This record covers a single T cell receptor beta chain. The sample is drawn from a study of OX40 agonist ivuxolimab in advanced cancers. Trimming stripped 11 bases from V and 6 bases from J, with 5 bases between. Germline CDR1 is MNHEY and CDR2 is SVGAGI. This CDR3 contains 9 residues. Here immunoSEQ multiplex PCR was the method, and the copy in TCRdb shows in-frame clones only, minus some. Of some 77,000 clones detected, roughly nine tenths appear once; the ten largest clones hold roughly 4.9%. The receptor's source is an adult with an advanced solid tumor such as melanoma, head and neck, liver or kidney cancer. The sequences come from CD4+ or CD8+ T cells sorted from blood, collected in a trial of the OX40 agonist ivuxolimab. The chain couples TRBV6-5 to TRBJ2-4, with D hard to call. CDR3 in amino acids: CACGNIQYF. CDR3 nucleotide sequence: TGTGCCTGCGGAAACATTCAGTACTTC.